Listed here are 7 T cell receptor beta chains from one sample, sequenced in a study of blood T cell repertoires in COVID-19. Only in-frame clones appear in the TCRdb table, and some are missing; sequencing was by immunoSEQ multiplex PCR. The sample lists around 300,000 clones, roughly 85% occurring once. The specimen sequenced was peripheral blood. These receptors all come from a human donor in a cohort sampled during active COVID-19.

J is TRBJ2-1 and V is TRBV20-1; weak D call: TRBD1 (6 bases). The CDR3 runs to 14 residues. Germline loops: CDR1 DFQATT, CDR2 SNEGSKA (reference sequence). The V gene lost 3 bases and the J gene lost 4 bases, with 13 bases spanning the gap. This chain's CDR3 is CSASRDRLYNEQFF. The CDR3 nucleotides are TGCAGTGCTAGTCGCGACAGGCTATACAATGAGCAGTTCTTC.

The CDR3 reads CASSVAEGLRETQYF. The CDR3 coding sequence is TGTGCCAGCAGCGTAGCTGAGGGACTTCGAGAGACCCAGTACTTC. The V and J genes are TRBV9 and TRBJ2-5; a weak D match, TRBD2 (6 bases). V was shortened by 0 bases and J by 4 bases, with 13 bases between the two germline ends. There are 15 residues in the CDR3. Germline-derived CDR1 and CDR2 are SGDLS and YYNGEE.

The CDR3 bases are TGTGCCAGCGAAGTAGGGGGTGAGACAGATACGCAGTATTTT. Its protein is CASEVGGETDTQYF. The chain combines TRBV19 with TRBJ2-3; possibly TRBD1 for D (6 bases). V dropped 9 bases and J dropped 3 bases, with 16 bases sitting between them. There are 14 residues in the CDR3. Germline values: CDR1 LNHDA, CDR2 SQIVND (reference sequence).

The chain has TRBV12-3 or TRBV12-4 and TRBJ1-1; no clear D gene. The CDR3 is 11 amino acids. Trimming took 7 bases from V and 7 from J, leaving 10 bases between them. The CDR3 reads CASTTRDEAFF. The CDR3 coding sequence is TGTGCCAGCACGACTCGGGATGAAGCTTTCTTT.

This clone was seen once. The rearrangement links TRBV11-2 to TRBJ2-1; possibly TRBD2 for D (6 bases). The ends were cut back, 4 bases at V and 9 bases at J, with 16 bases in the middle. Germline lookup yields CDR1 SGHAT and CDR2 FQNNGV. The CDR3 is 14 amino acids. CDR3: CASSSSARDFEQFF. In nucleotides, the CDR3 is TGTGCCAGCAGCTCGTCAGCCAGGGACTTTGAGCAGTTCTTC.

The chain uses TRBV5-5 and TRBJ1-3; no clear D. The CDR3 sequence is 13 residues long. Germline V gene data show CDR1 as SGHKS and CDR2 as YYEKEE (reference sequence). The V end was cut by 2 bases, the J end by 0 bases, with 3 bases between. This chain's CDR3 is CASSFSSGNTIYF. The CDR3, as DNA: TGTGCCAGCAGCTTTAGCTCTGGAAACACCATATATTTT.

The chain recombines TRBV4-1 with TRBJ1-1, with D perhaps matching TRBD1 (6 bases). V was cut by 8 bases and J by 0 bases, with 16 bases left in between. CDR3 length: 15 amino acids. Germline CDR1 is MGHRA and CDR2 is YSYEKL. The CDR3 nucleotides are TGCGCCAGCTCCCGCATGGGGGCGGTGAACACTGAAGCTTTCTTT. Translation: CASSRMGAVNTEAFF.